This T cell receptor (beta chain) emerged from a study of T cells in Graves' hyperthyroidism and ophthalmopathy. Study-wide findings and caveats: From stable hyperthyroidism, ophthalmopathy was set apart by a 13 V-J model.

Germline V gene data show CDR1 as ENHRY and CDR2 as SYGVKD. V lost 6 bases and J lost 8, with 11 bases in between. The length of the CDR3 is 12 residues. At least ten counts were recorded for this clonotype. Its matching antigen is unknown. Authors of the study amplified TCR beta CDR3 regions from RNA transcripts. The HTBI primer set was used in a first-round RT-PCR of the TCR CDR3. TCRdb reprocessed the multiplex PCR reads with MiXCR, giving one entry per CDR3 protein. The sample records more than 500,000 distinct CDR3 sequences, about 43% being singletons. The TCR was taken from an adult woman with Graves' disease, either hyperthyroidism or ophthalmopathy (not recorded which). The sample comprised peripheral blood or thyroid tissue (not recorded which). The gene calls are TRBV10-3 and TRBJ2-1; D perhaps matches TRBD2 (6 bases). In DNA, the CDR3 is TGTGCCATCAGGGCTAGCGCCTATGAGCAGTTCTTC. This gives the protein CAIRASAYEQFF.